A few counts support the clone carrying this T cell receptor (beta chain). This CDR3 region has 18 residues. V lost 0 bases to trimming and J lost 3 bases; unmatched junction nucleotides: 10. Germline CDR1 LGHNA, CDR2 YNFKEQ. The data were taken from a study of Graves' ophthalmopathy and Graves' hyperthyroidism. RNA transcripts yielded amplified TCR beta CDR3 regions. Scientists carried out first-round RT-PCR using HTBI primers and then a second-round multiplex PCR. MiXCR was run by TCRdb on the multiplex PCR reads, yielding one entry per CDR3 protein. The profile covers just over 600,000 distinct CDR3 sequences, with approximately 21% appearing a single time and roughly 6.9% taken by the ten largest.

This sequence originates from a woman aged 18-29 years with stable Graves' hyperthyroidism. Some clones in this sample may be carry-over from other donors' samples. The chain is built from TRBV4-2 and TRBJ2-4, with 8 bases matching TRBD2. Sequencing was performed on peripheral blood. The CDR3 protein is CASSQESGRGLGKNIQYF. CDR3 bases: TGTGCCAGCAGCCAAGAAAGCGGGAGAGGGCTGGGCAAAAACATTCAGTACTTC.